This T cell receptor (beta chain) was sequenced in a study of T cells in Graves' hyperthyroidism and ophthalmopathy. CDR1 and CDR2 (germline): SGHTA, FQGTGA. Between the trimmed V and J ends, which lost 5 bases and 5 bases, there was a span of 13 bases. The CDR3 length is 13 residues. Stability of Graves' hyperthyroidism was defined as absent ophthalmopathy progression within 18 months. Diagnosing involved the use of clinical symptoms, serum thyroxine and TRAb, thyroid ultrasound and orbital computed tomography. Findings of the study overall: It was a median around 6 months before onset that the model predicted ophthalmopathy.

This clonotype was recorded many times. The antigen remains undetermined. Amplified TCR beta CDR3 regions came from RNA transcripts. A set of HTBI primers served as the primers for a first-round RT-PCR of the TCR CDR3. TCRdb re-called the multiplex PCR reads with MiXCR, one entry per CDR3 protein. Of approximately 98,000 distinct CDR3 sequences listed, 35% to 45% are singletons. Sequences were obtained from peripheral blood or thyroid tissue (not recorded which). The chain employs TRBV7-3 and TRBJ2-7, with D perhaps TRBD1 (5 bases). The receptor comes from a woman between 25 and 40 years old with Graves' hyperthyroidism. CDR3 region: CASSRTPGHEQYF. Written as DNA, the CDR3 is TGTGCCAGCAGCCGGACACCGGGCCACGAGCAGTACTTC.